These 3 T cell receptor beta chains came from one sample sequenced in a study of cytomegalovirus exposure and HLA in healthy donors. The PCR made use of 60 Vbeta and 13 Jbeta primers. Clones were read by immunoSEQ multiplex PCR, and TCRdb kept only the in-frame ones, dropping some. The sample records about 98,000 clones, around 74% being singletons. Sequenced sample: PBMCs. Receptor source: a male donor in good health and CMV-seronegative.

The chain has TRBV6-1 and TRBJ2-5; D gene ambiguous. The CDR3 runs 11 residues. CDR1 and CDR2 from the germline V gene are MNHNS and SASEGT. Trimming removed 6 bases from V and 4 bases from J, with 6 bases in between. The chain's CDR3 is CASRVGETQYF. CDR3 in DNA: TGTGCCAGCAGGGTCGGAGAGACCCAGTACTTC.

This clone was detected only once. The chain uses TRBV4-3 and TRBJ2-1, with a tentative D call TRBD1 (5 bases). There are 13 residues in the CDR3. Trimming stripped 0 bases from V and 12 bases from J, with 12 bases between. Germline-derived CDR1 and CDR2 are LGHNA and YSLEER. CDR3 nucleotide sequence: TGCGCCAGCAGCCAAGATTTGGGAACAGGGCAGTTCTTC. Translation: CASSQDLGTGQFF.

This clone has just one count. This chain connects TRBV5-1 to TRBJ2-1, with TRBD2 matching 11 bases. Germline V gives CDR1 SGHRS, CDR2 YFSETQ. The CDR3 has 15 residues. J was trimmed by 6 bases and V by 4 bases; bases with no gene match: 6. CDR3 DNA sequence: TGCGCCAGCAGCGCTCTAGCGGGAGGCTCCAATGAGCAGTTCTTC. The encoded protein is CASSALAGGSNEQFF.